These 14 T cell receptor beta chains were all obtained from the same sample, sequenced in a study of identical twins. Using its own MiXCR run on the 5' RACE reads, TCRdb lists one record per CDR3 protein. The data hold 500,000 to 550,000 distinct CDR3 sequences, with less than 25% observed a single time. The sample also formed part of further work on T cells expressing NK-cell markers.

The sequenced sample consisted of CD4+ T cells sorted from blood. These TCRs come from a woman under 30 in good health.

This clonotype was found a few times. The chain has TRBV7-2 and TRBJ2-7; no reliable D call. Looked up from germline, CDR1 is SGHTA and CDR2 is FQGNSA. This CDR3 is 14 amino acids long. V was clipped by 5 bases and J by 2 bases, with 13 bases between them. In DNA, the CDR3 is TGTGCCAGCAGCCCCCCCACTGCCACCTACGAGCAGTACTTC. Its protein product is CASSPPTATYEQYF.

The chain couples TRBV24-1 to TRBJ2-7; 13 bases are a match to TRBD2. The CDR3 is 16 residues long. V shed 0 bases and J 4 bases; nucleotides not matched to a gene: 2. Germline CDR1 and CDR2: KGHDR and SFDVKD. The CDR3 DNA sequence: TGTGCCACCAGTGATTTGCCGGGACTAGCGGGATACGAGCAGTACTTC. Translating gives CATSDLPGLAGYEQYF.

The rearrangement uses TRBV3-1 and TRBJ2-1; D call uncertain. The CDR3 sequence is 15 residues long. Trimming took off 0 bases at V and 4 bases at J, with 10 bases between the two ends. CDR1 LGHDT and CDR2 YNNKEL come from the germline V gene (reference sequence). The CDR3 DNA is TGTGCCAGCAGCCAAGAGCGGTCTAAATACAATGAGCAGTTCTTC. Translated, it gives CASSQERSKYNEQFF.

This clonotype has a single count. The rearrangement joins TRBV20-1 to TRBJ2-5; D uncertain. V lost 7 bases, J lost 3 bases, and 9 bases lay in between. The CDR3 totals 11 residues. CDR1 is DFQATT, CDR2 SNEGSKA, per germline (reference sequence). CDR3 in amino acids: CSVTQKETQYF. CDR3 DNA: TGCAGTGTCACGCAGAAAGAGACCCAGTACTTC.

This chain links TRBV20-1 with TRBJ2-3; 8 nucleotides line up with TRBD2. The V and J ends lost 5 bases and 1 base, in that order; junction bases with no gene match: 8. This CDR3 has 15 amino acids. The V gene's germline CDR1 is DFQATT and CDR2 SNEGSKA (reference sequence). The CDR3 loop reads CSAPPGGLGTDTQYF. DNA of the CDR3: TGCAGTGCTCCGCCGGGGGGGCTTGGCACAGATACGCAGTATTTT.

The V gene is TRBV6-1, the J gene TRBJ2-7; maybe TRBD2 (6 bases). Trimming removed 7 bases from V and 0 bases from J, with 19 bases in between. The CDR3 has 16 amino acids. The germline V gene has CDR1 MNHNS and CDR2 SASEGT. CDR3 protein: CASTPSEWGSSYEQYF. The CDR3 nucleotides read TGTGCCAGCACCCCTAGCGAGTGGGGTAGCTCCTACGAGCAGTACTTC.

The V gene is TRBV14, the J gene TRBJ2-5; D may be TRBD2 (5 bases). CDR1 SGHDN and CDR2 FVKESK come from the germline V gene. V was cut by 0 bases and J by 4 bases, with 18 bases left in between. There are 17 residues in the CDR3. DNA of the CDR3: TGTGCCAGCAGCCAAGAACGCGCGGGCCGCCGGGGAGAGACCCAGTACTTC. This codes for CASSQERAGRRGETQYF. Using reference TRBV14 and TRBJ2-5 for the parts outside the CDR3, the full variable domain is EAGVTQFPSHSVIEKGQTVTLRCDPISGHDNLYWYRRVMGKEIKFLLHFVKESKQDESGMPNNRFLAERTGGTYSTLKVQPAELEDSGVYFCASSQERAGRRGETQYFGPGTRLLVL.

This clonotype was seen a handful of times. V and J are TRBV9 and TRBJ2-5; 10 bases are shared with TRBD2. CDR3 length: 16 amino acids. CDR1 is SGDLS, CDR2 YYNGEE, per germline. V trimming: 3 bases; J trimming: 3 bases; junction bases outside the gene matches: 8. CDR3 sequence (DNA): TGTGCCAGCAGCGCAAATAGCGGGGGGCGCGAAGAGACCCAGTACTTC. It specifies CASSANSGGREETQYF.

This clonotype was seen more than once but under ten times. The chain couples TRBV20-1 to TRBJ2-5; 9 nucleotides line up with TRBD2. This CDR3 is 16 amino acids long. Germline V CDR1 and CDR2: DFQATT, SNEGSKA (reference sequence). The J segment lost 6 bases and the V segment lost 0 bases, leaving 11 bases of the junction unmatched. The CDR3 loop is CSARDQGSGSSKTQYF. CDR3 nucleotide sequence: TGCAGTGCTAGAGATCAAGGTAGCGGGAGCTCTAAGACCCAGTACTTC.

The chain uses TRBV6-1 and TRBJ2-5; possible D gene TRBD2, 5 bases. Germline lookup yields CDR1 MNHNS and CDR2 SASEGT. Trimming removed 2 bases at V and 5 bases at J, with 15 bases between. The CDR3 is 15 residues long. The CDR3 protein is CASSEFKSGGETQYF. In DNA form, the CDR3 reads TGTGCCAGCAGTGAATTTAAGTCAGGCGGGGAGACCCAGTACTTC.

V and J are TRBV7-8 and TRBJ2-3, with no clear D. The germline V and J ends were trimmed by 0 bases and 11 bases, with 18 bases remaining between them. Germline CDR1 and CDR2: SGHVS and FQNEAQ. There are 15 residues in the CDR3. This CDR3 is CASSLAGISRLKQYF. Here the CDR3 DNA reads TGTGCCAGCAGCTTAGCGGGGATATCTCGCTTGAAGCAGTATTTT.

The chain uses TRBV6-5 and TRBJ2-5; unclear D gene. Per germline, CDR1 MNHEY and CDR2 SVGAGI. This CDR3 is 15 amino acids long. V shed 0 bases and J shed 5 bases, with 13 bases lying between them. In nucleotides, the CDR3 is TGTGCCAGCAGTTACTCGCCCCTTTCTTATGAGACCCAGTACTTC. It translates to CASSYSPLSYETQYF.

This clonotype occurred a few times. V gene TRBV12-3 or TRBV12-4 combines with J gene TRBJ2-5, with TRBD2 as a possible D gene (6 bases). This CDR3 has 13 amino acids. V was cut by 3 bases and J by 3 bases, with 8 bases left in between. The CDR3 sequence: CASSFSSEETQYF. CDR3 DNA sequence: TGTGCCAGCAGTTTTTCTAGCGAAGAGACCCAGTACTTC.

In this sample, this clonotype turned up a few times. This sequence joins TRBV12-5 and TRBJ2-3; 8 nucleotides match TRBD2. Germline CDR1 LGHNT, CDR2 FRNRAP. This CDR3 is built from 15 residues. The trim removed 4 bases at V and 4 bases at J, leaving 7 bases unmatched. CDR3 amino acids: CASGWGTSRADTQYF. The CDR3 bases are TGTGCTAGTGGTTGGGGGACTAGTAGGGCAGATACGCAGTATTTT.